Given below is one T cell receptor beta chain in context. In its sample, this clone was seen many times. The antigen this receptor binds is unknown. Per-nucleotide qualities are absent, and no much larger clonotype sits a single base away. TRB sequencing was run on genomic DNA with either the immunoSEQ assay at survey resolution or the hsTCRB kit. The paper's processing steps were these. The immunoSEQ software handled initial read processing, and the LymphoSeq R package was used for repertoire analyses. Clonality was computed as 1 minus normalized Shannon entropy; Gini coefficient was also calculated for each TRB dataset. Phenotypes of unsorted samples were inferred by mapping TRB sequences from sorted subsets of the recipient or donor onto the same recipient's unsorted samples. In its TCRdb copy, this immuneACCESS table keeps in-frame sequences only and misses some clones. Where compared with another copy, unresolved V genes explain less than half of these, and the others have no known cause. The V and J calls and clone size come from that table; D and trimming were worked out from the DNA. The table shows tens of thousands of clones here, with no singletons. The ten largest clones add up to roughly 2.4% of the sample.

This sample was taken from a study of T cells after posttransplantation cyclophosphamide (dated by TCRdb to the mid-2010s). With respect to the entire study: Using TRB sequencing, the study followed how the T cell repertoire reconstituted after myeloablative bone marrow transplantation in which posttransplantation cyclophosphamide served as GVHD prophylaxis. Antigen receptor sequencing covered samples from about 40 PTCy-treated patients and around 15 of their related bone marrow donors. Blood from all 34 PTCy patients with 1-year posttransplant specimens was subjected to TRB sequencing. Up to about 3 additional blood samples from 2 to 5.2 years after transplant were also TRB-sequenced in 3 patients, as was pretransplant blood from 4 patients. Because TRA and TRB clonality were tightly correlated in several samples, subsequent TCR analyses were focused on TRB only. Public TRB sequences were compared against a database of over 3,600 sequences linked to responses to pathogens, tumor antigens, self-antigens and alloantigens. The full study reports these points: Across approximately 45 patients, TRB clonality was highly associated with recipient CMV seropositivity and CMV reactivation, and diversity in PTCy patients was similar to diversity in CNI/methotrexate controls. Donor-recipient similarity was low at 1-2 months but increased during the first year, and donor CD8+ memory clones often dominated later blood repertoires. The TRB repertoires of T cells infiltrating skin or GI tract showed only limited overlap with the TRB repertoires of T cells in blood.

V is trimmed back by 4 bases and J by 3 bases, and the junction contains 4 bases that no gene match accounts for. The CDR3 has 15 amino acids, counting the end cysteine and phenylalanine. The DNA shown is the 45-base CDR3, in frame from base 1. From the germline V gene, CDR1 is SGHDN and CDR2 is FVKESK. Related bone marrow donors provided peripheral blood samples on the day of marrow donation. Mononuclear cells from peripheral blood and bone marrow were separated by Ficoll-Hypaque density centrifugation and then cryopreserved. This clonotype originated in a man in his forties in good health, CMV-negative, and a related stem cell transplant donor. Sequencing was performed on PBMCs. The chain links TRBV14 with TRBJ2-1, with 9 middle bases fitting TRBD2. The DNA sequence is given as TGTGCCAGCAGCCCAGAGCGGGAGGTCTACAATGAGCAGTTCTTC. The translation is CASSPEREVYNEQFF.